These 20 T cell receptor beta chains were all obtained from the same sample, sequenced in a study of blood T cell repertoires in COVID-19. Generated by immunoSEQ multiplex PCR, the TCRdb table keeps only in-frame clones and is missing some. The sample holds 110,000 or so clones, about nine tenths seen once. Sample: peripheral blood. Receptor source: a human donor in a cohort sampled during active COVID-19.

A single count supports this clone. The genes are TRBV9 and TRBJ1-4; no clear D gene. Trimming took off 3 bases at V and 0 bases at J, with 9 bases between the two ends. Germline assignment: CDR1 SGDLS and CDR2 YYNGEE. CDR3 length: 15 residues. The CDR3: CASSGPVATNEKLFF. CDR3 sequence (DNA): TGTGCCAGCAGCGGTCCAGTTGCAACTAATGAAAAACTGTTTTTT. Using reference TRBV9 and TRBJ1-4 for the parts outside the CDR3, the full variable domain is DSGVTQTPKHLITATGQRVTLRCSPRSGDLSVYWYQQSLDQGLQFLIQYYNGEERAKGNILERFSAQQFPDLHSELNLSSLELGDSALYFCASSGPVATNEKLFFGSGTQLSVL.

The rearrangement links TRBV5-1 to TRBJ2-3; 8 bases align to TRBD1. The trim removed 7 bases at V and 1 base at J, leaving 2 bases unmatched. CDR3 size: 13 residues. The germline V gene has CDR1 SGHRS and CDR2 YFSETQ. CDR3 DNA: TGCGCCAGCCAGGGGGCCGGCACAGATACGCAGTATTTT. Amino acids: CASQGAGTDTQYF.

This rearrangement joins TRBV29-1 to TRBJ2-1; 10 bases map to TRBD2. CDR1 SQVTM and CDR2 ANQGSEA come from the germline V gene. The CDR3 runs 14 residues. The J segment lost 3 bases and the V segment lost 4 bases, leaving 3 bases of the junction unmatched. DNA for the CDR3: TGCAGCGTTGTTCGGACTAGCGGCTACAATGAGCAGTTCTTC. Its protein product is CSVVRTSGYNEQFF.

The chain links TRBV29-1 to TRBJ2-5, with 8 bases that match TRBD1. Trimming took 6 bases from V and 5 from J; bases not matched to a gene: 11. There are 14 residues in the CDR3. CDR1 and CDR2 (germline): SQVTM, ANQGSEA. The CDR3: CSVGRTGLRETQYF. The DNA for the CDR3 is TGCAGCGTGGGGAGGACAGGGCTGCGGGAGACCCAGTACTTC.

The chain carries TRBV6-5 and TRBJ1-3; 11 positions agree with TRBD1. V lost 0 bases and J lost 4; bases outside the gene matches: 2. In germline, CDR1 is MNHEY, CDR2 SVGAGI. The CDR3 sequence is 16 residues long. This chain's CDR3 is CASSYSDRGHGNTIYF. The CDR3 DNA sequence: TGTGCCAGCAGTTACTCGGACAGGGGGCACGGAAACACCATATATTTT.

J is TRBJ1-2 and V is TRBV7-8, with TRBD1 identical over 11 bases. The germline gives CDR1 SGHVS, CDR2 FQNEAQ. This CDR3 is 13 amino acids long. The junction had 4 bases not matched to a gene; V was cut back by 7 bases and J by 6 bases. CDR3 bases: TGTGCCAGCACCACGGACAGGGGGCATGGCTACACCTTC. This gives the protein CASTTDRGHGYTF.

The CDR3 nucleotides read TGCGCCAGCAGCCAGGTCCCGGTTCACGAGCAGTACTTC. Translated, it gives CASSQVPVHEQYF. This chain joins TRBV5-1 and TRBJ2-7; D gene uncertain. CDR1 is SGHRS and CDR2 is YFSETQ in the germline V gene. V was pared by 4 bases and J by 5 bases, with 13 bases between. The CDR3 is made up of 13 amino acids.

Ten or more counts support this clone. The rearrangement uses TRBV3-1 (or the pseudogene TRBV3-2) and TRBJ1-4, with D possibly matching TRBD1 (6 bases). Germline CDR1 LGHDT, CDR2 YNNKEL (reference sequence). The ends were cut back, 3 bases at V and 5 bases at J, with 10 bases in the middle. This CDR3 spans 14 amino acids. The DNA of the CDR3 is TGTGCCAGCAGCCATTGGGGGCTGAATGAAAAACTGTTTTTT. It yields the protein CASSHWGLNEKLFF.

The CDR3 DNA follows: TGTGCCACCGGCGGGACAGGGGACACTGAAGCTTTCTTT. Residues: CATGGTGDTEAFF. The chain carries TRBV6-5 and TRBJ1-1; 10 bases agree with TRBD1. J was trimmed by 3 bases and V by 10 bases; bases with no gene match: 5. CDR1 and CDR2 from the germline V gene are MNHEY and SVGAGI. This CDR3 spans 13 amino acids.

The chain employs TRBV7-9 and TRBJ1-2; 8 nucleotides agree with TRBD1. The CDR3 totals 13 residues. Germline CDR1 is SEHNR and CDR2 is FQNEAQ (reference sequence). Trimming took 1 base from V and 6 from J; bases not matched to a gene: 1. This chain's CDR3 is CASSLGTGNGYTF. The CDR3 nucleotides are TGTGCCAGCAGCTTAGGGACAGGGAATGGCTACACCTTC.

The chain is built from TRBV5-1 and TRBJ2-2; 10 positions agree with TRBD2. The CDR3 runs to 19 residues. Trimming at V came to 1 base and at J to 1 base, leaving 10 bases not matched to a gene. Germline V CDR1 and CDR2: SGHRS, YFSETQ. This chain's CDR3 is CASSLSVLAGMRNTGELFF. Here the CDR3 DNA reads TGCGCCAGCAGCTTGTCGGTACTAGCGGGAATGAGGAACACCGGGGAGCTGTTTTTT. The full variable domain, completed using reference TRBV5-1 and TRBJ2-2, is KAGVTQTPRYLIKTRGQQVTLSCSPISGHRSVSWYQQTPGQGLQFLFEYFSETQRNKGNFPGRFSGRQFSNSRSEMNVSTLELGDSALYLCASSLSVLAGMRNTGELFFGEGSRLTVL.

V usage is TRBV5-4 and J usage is TRBJ2-7; 14 positions match TRBD2. The CDR3 consists of 17 residues. From germline, CDR1 is SGHNT and CDR2 YYREEE (reference sequence). The trim removed 3 bases at V and 0 bases at J, leaving 5 bases unmatched. The DNA for the CDR3 is TGTGCCAGCAGCTACGGACTAGCGGGGGGAATCTCCTACGAGCAGTACTTC. This sequence encodes CASSYGLAGGISYEQYF.

The rearrangement joins TRBV7-2 to TRBJ2-3, with TRBD2 matching over 9 bases. After removal of 7 bases from V and 3 bases from J, the junction contained 8 bases not matched to a gene. In germline, CDR1 is SGHTA, CDR2 FQGNSA. This CDR3 comprises 15 residues. The chain's CDR3 is CASIIGRGGTDTQYF. In nucleotides, the CDR3 is TGTGCCAGCATTATCGGGCGGGGGGGTACAGATACGCAGTATTTT.

The chain employs TRBV19 and TRBJ2-6, with D uncertain. V was trimmed by 8 bases and J by 0 bases, leaving 14 bases between them. CDR3 size: 16 residues. The germline gives CDR1 LNHDA, CDR2 SQIVND (reference sequence). For the CDR3, the DNA is TGTGCCAGTCAGTCTCCTCCTAGCTCTGGGGCCAACGTCCTGACTTTC. Amino acids: CASQSPPSSGANVLTF.

The genes are TRBV6-6 and TRBJ2-3; 10 bases map to TRBD1. Germline V gene data show CDR1 as MNHNY and CDR2 as SVGAGI (reference sequence). The CDR3 is 15 amino acids. V lost 5 bases to trimming and J lost 2 bases; unmatched junction nucleotides: 4. CDR3 coding DNA: TGTGCCAGCAGTCAGACAGGGGGCGTCACAGATACGCAGTATTTT. It encodes CASSQTGGVTDTQYF.

The V call is TRBV6-4, the J call TRBJ2-2, with a possible D match to TRBD1 (6 bases). Trimming pared 2 bases from V and 3 bases from J, leaving 10 bases between. The CDR3 length is 15 residues. Germline assignment: CDR1 MRHNA and CDR2 SNTAGT. This chain's CDR3 is CASSDVGGYTGELFF. As DNA, the CDR3 is TGTGCCAGCAGTGACGTAGGGGGTTACACCGGGGAGCTGTTTTTT.

V and J are TRBV11-3 and TRBJ2-3, with 12 nucleotides matching TRBD2. This CDR3 comprises 19 residues. CDR1 and CDR2 (germline): SGHNT, YENEEA. V shed 4 bases, J shed 1 base, and the junction held 12 bases outside the gene matches. The CDR3 bases are TGTGCCAGCAGCTCCCCCCGGCTAGCGGGAGGGCCAGGCACAGATACGCAGTATTTT. This codes for CASSSPRLAGGPGTDTQYF. Filled out from reference TRBV11-3 and TRBJ2-3, the complete variable domain reads EAGVVQSPRYKIIEKKQPVAFWCNPISGHNTLYWYLQNLGQGPELLIRYENEEAVDDSQLPKDRFSAERLKGVDSTLKIQPAELGDSAVYLCASSSPRLAGGPGTDTQYFGPGTRLTVL.

A single count supports this clone. The rearrangement links TRBV6-5 to TRBJ1-1; possible D gene TRBD1, 6 bases. CDR1 and CDR2 (germline): MNHEY, SVGAGI. V was pared by 0 bases and J by 4 bases, with 12 bases between. There are 15 residues in the CDR3. CDR3 residues: CASSYSLQGATEAFF. The CDR3, as DNA: TGTGCCAGCAGTTACTCCCTACAGGGTGCCACTGAAGCTTTCTTT.

The chain recombines TRBV11-3 with TRBJ2-5; possible D gene TRBD2, 6 bases. V lost 6 bases to trimming and J lost 1 base, with 15 bases between them. Germline CDR1 SGHNT, CDR2 YENEEA. CDR3 size: 15 residues. CDR3 nucleotide sequence: TGTGCCAGCAGGCGAGGGGAGGTGTCCCAAGAGACCCAGTACTTC. Translated, it gives CASRRGEVSQETQYF. Looking up the rest from reference TRBV11-3 and TRBJ2-5 gives the full variable domain: EAGVVQSPRYKIIEKKQPVAFWCNPISGHNTLYWYLQNLGQGPELLIRYENEEAVDDSQLPKDRFSAERLKGVDSTLKIQPAELGDSAVYLCASRRGEVSQETQYFGPGTRLLVL.

The rearrangement joins TRBV27 to TRBJ2-7; the D gene is possibly TRBD2 (6 bases). Germline CDR1 is MNHEY and CDR2 is SMNVEV (reference sequence). This CDR3 spans 15 amino acids. Trimming left V 3 bases short and J 6 bases short, with 18 bases between. CDR3 protein: CASSFLSGRASEQYF. The CDR3, as DNA: TGTGCCAGCAGTTTTCTCTCCGGGAGAGCGTCCGAGCAGTACTTC.